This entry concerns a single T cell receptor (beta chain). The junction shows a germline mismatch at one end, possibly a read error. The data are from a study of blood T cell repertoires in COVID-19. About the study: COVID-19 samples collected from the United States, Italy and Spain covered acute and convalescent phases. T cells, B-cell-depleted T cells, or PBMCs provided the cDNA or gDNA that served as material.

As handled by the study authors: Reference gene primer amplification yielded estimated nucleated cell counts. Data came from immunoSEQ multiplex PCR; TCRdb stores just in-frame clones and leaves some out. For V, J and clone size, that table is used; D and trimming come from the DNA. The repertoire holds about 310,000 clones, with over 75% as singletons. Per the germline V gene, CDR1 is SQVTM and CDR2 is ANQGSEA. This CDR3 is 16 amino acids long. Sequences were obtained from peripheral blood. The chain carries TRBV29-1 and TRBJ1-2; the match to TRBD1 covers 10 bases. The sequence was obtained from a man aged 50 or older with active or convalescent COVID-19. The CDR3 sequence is CSVESVSGQGNSGYTF. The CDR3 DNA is TGCAGCGTTGAATCGGTTTCGGGACAGGGGAACTCTGGCTACACCTTC.